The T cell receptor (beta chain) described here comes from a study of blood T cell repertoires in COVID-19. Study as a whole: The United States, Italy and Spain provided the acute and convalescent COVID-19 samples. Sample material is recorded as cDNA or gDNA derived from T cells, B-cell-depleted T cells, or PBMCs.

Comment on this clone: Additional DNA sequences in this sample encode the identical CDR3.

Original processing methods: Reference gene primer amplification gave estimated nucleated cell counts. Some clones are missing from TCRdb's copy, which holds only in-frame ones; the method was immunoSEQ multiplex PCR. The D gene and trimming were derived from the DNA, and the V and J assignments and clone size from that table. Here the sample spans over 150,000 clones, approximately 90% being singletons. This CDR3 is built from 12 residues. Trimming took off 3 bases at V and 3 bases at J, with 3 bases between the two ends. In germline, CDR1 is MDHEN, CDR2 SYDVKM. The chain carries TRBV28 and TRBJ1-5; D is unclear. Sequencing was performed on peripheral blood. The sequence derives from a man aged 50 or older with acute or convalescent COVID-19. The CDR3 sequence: CASSFLNQPQHF. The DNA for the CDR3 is TGTGCCAGCAGTTTCCTCAATCAGCCCCAGCATTTT.